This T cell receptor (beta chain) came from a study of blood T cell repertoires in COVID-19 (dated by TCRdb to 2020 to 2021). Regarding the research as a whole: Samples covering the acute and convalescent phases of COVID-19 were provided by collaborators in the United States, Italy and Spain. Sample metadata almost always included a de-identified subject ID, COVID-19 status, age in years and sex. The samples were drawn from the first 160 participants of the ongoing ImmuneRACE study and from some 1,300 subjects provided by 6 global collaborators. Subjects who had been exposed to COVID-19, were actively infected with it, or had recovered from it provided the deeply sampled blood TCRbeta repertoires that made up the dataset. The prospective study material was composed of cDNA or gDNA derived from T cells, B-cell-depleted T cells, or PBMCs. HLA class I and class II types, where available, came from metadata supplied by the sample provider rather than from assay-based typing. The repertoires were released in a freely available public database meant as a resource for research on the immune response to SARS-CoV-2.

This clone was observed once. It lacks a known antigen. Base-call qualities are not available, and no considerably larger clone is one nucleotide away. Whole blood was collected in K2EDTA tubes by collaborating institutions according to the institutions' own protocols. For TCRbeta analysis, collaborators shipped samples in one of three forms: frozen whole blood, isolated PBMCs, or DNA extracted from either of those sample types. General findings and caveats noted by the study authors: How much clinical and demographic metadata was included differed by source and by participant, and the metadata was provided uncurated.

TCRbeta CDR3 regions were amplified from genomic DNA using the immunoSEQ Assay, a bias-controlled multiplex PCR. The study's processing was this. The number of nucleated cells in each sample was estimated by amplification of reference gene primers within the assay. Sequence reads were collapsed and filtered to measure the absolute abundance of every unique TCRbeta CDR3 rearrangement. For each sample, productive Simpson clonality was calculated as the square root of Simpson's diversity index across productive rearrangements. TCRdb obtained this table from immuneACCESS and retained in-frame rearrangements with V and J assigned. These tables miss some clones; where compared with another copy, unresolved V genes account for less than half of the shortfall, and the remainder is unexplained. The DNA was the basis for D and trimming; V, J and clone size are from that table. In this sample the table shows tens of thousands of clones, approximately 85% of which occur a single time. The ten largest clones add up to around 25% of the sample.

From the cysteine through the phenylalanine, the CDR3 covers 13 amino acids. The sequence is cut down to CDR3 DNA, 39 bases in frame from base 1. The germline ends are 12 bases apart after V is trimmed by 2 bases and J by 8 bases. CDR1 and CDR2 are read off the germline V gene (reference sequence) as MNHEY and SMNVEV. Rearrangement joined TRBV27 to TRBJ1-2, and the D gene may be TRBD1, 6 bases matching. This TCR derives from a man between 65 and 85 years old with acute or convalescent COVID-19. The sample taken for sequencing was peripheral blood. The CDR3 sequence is CASSLRGTGGYTF. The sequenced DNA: TGTGCCAGCAGTTTAAGGGGGACGGGAGGCTACACCTTC.